What follows are 5 T cell receptor beta chains derived from one specimen sequenced in a study of CD8+ T cells in alopecia areata. Extraction and reverse transcription of RNA yielded cDNA as the sequencing template. Produced via immunoSEQ multiplex PCR; TCRdb's table is partial and in-frame only. The profile shows about 120,000 clones, under 40% of them singletons. Sequencing was performed on CD4+ T cells sorted from blood. The origin of the receptors is a human donor with alopecia areata.

This clone has just a few counts. The CDR3 coding sequence is TGTGCCAGCAGCGGAGGGCCGACCTACAATGAGCAGTTCTTC. Amino acid sequence: CASSGGPTYNEQFF. This sequence joins TRBV9 and TRBJ2-1; D possibly corresponds to TRBD2 (5 bases). Germline CDR1 SGDLS, CDR2 YYNGEE. Trimming pared 3 bases from V and 2 bases from J, leaving 9 bases between. The CDR3 runs to 14 residues.

This clone was seen only a few times. The rearrangement uses TRBV29-1 and TRBJ1-2, with 7 bases fitting TRBD1. V lost 4 bases and J lost 7; bases outside the gene matches: 12. Germline CDR1 and CDR2: SQVTM and ANQGSEA. The CDR3 runs 14 residues. CDR3 DNA: TGCAGCGTTGCCTTCCAGGGGGGCAGTCTTGGCTACACCTTC. It specifies CSVAFQGGSLGYTF.

This clone was counted only a few times. V usage is TRBV7-3 and J usage is TRBJ2-3; D gene unclear. The CDR3 runs to 15 residues. CDR1 is SGHTA, CDR2 FQGTGA, per germline. V was cut by 1 base and J by 4 bases, with 12 bases left in between. CDR3 region: CASSLSLLDADTQYF. As DNA, the CDR3 is TGTGCCAGCAGCTTAAGTCTTCTAGACGCAGATACGCAGTATTTT.

V and J are TRBV6-6 and TRBJ2-7; 14 bases are a match to TRBD2. V lost 6 bases and J lost 5; bases outside the gene matches: 9. The CDR3 has 16 residues. Germline V gene sequence: CDR1 MNHNY, CDR2 SVGAGI (reference sequence). CDR3 sequence: CASRWGLAGEMNEQYF. In DNA, the CDR3 is TGTGCCAGCAGATGGGGACTAGCGGGAGAAATGAACGAGCAGTACTTC.

The chain is built from TRBV29-1 and TRBJ2-2; 9 bases are a match to TRBD2. Germline CDR1 and CDR2: SQVTM and ANQGSEA. The J segment lost 5 bases and the V segment lost 4 bases, leaving 5 bases of the junction unmatched. The CDR3 covers 14 residues. CDR3: CSVVVAGVTGELFF. CDR3 DNA sequence: TGCAGCGTTGTCGTAGCGGGGGTTACCGGGGAGCTGTTTTTT.